This T cell receptor beta chain is drawn from a study of control samples from healthy donors and cancer patients. Libraries were prepared by immunoSEQ multiplex PCR; TCRdb keeps only in-frame clonotypes and omits some of them. In the table there are roughly 130,000 clones, about nine tenths of which are singletons. Sequenced sample: blood. The receptor was derived from a man aged 18-30 years in good health.

The CDR3 DNA reads TGCAGCGCTCAAGGGTGGGGGAGCTCCTACGAGCAGTACTTC. Amino acid sequence: CSAQGWGSSYEQYF. This chain connects TRBV29-1 to TRBJ2-7, with D perhaps given as TRBD1 or TRBD2 (5 bases each). The V end was cut by 7 bases, the J end by 0 bases, with 16 bases between. The germline V gene encodes CDR1 SQVTM and CDR2 ANQGSEA. The CDR3 runs to 14 residues.